The 29 T cell receptor beta chains in this list originate from one sample, sequenced in a study of graft-versus-host responses after intestinal transplantation. Using immunoSEQ multiplex PCR, the repertoire was profiled, and TCRdb retains in-frame clones only, with some absent. This table holds about 88,000 clones, approximately 90% found once. For these TCRs, the target antigens are not known. The sequenced sample was unstimulated CD4+ T cells sorted from spleen or lymph node cells, obtained before transplant. The receptors shown here come from a human donor who was the organ donor for an intestinal transplant.

This chain connects TRBV30 to TRBJ2-7; 9 bases are shared with TRBD1. Trimming took 4 bases from V and 3 from J; bases not matched to a gene: 7. The CDR3 is 14 amino acids. Germline CDR1 and CDR2: GTSNPN and SVGIG (reference sequence). The CDR3 nucleotides read TGTGCCTGGACCATGGACAGGGGATACTACGAGCAGTACTTC. This codes for CAWTMDRGYYEQYF.

The chain carries TRBV5-1 and TRBJ2-1; 9 bases fit TRBD1. The CDR3 contains 12 residues. The V and J ends lost 4 bases and 7 bases, in that order; junction bases with no gene match: 0. CDR1 is SGHRS and CDR2 is YFSETQ in the germline V gene. The CDR3 bases are TGCGCCAGCAGCGGGACAGGGAATGAGCAGTTCTTC. Its translation: CASSGTGNEQFF.

The V and J genes are TRBV7-2 and TRBJ2-3; the match to TRBD2 covers 9 bases. The CDR3 extends over 16 amino acids. The germline gives CDR1 SGHTA, CDR2 FQGNSA. The V segment lost 5 bases and the J segment 4 bases; nucleotides outside the gene matches: 10. The CDR3 sequence is CASSQVSGSGADTQYF. DNA of the CDR3: TGTGCCAGCAGCCAAGTTAGCGGGAGCGGGGCAGATACGCAGTATTTT.

The chain links TRBV6-5 to TRBJ2-1; tentative D call: TRBD2 (7 bases). The V and J ends lost 0 bases and 3 bases respectively, with 12 bases between them. CDR3 length: 16 amino acids. Germline values: CDR1 MNHEY, CDR2 SVGAGI. CDR3: CASSYSRGGLYNEQFF. As DNA, the CDR3 is TGTGCCAGCAGTTACTCGAGGGGGGGCCTCTACAATGAGCAGTTCTTC.

The chain is built from TRBV4-2 and TRBJ2-5; TRBD1 is a possible D gene (5 bases). Germline V gene data show CDR1 as LGHNA and CDR2 as YNFKEQ. This CDR3 is 15 amino acids long. The V end lost 0 bases, the J end lost 5 bases, and 13 bases lay between the germline ends. The CDR3 is CASSQEGPNGETQYF. Written as DNA, the CDR3 is TGTGCCAGCAGCCAAGAGGGGCCCAACGGGGAGACCCAGTACTTC.

J is TRBJ2-7 and V is TRBV29-1, with 10 bases fitting TRBD2. V shed 7 bases, J shed 5 bases, and the junction held 11 bases outside the gene matches. Germline lookup yields CDR1 SQVTM and CDR2 ANQGSEA. The CDR3 is 14 amino acids. CDR3 protein: CSGTSGLNRDEQYF. The CDR3 nucleotides read TGCAGCGGGACTAGCGGCTTAAATCGTGACGAGCAGTACTTC.

The rearrangement links TRBV28 to TRBJ2-7; the D gene is possibly TRBD2 (6 bases). CDR3 length: 15 amino acids. Germline V CDR1 and CDR2: MDHEN, SYDVKM. The V end was cut by 2 bases, the J end by 2 bases, with 13 bases between. The CDR3 protein is CASSLKLAYPYEQYF. Written as DNA, the CDR3 is TGTGCCAGCAGTTTAAAACTAGCCTATCCCTACGAGCAGTACTTC.

This clone was found a few times. This chain links TRBV7-9 with TRBJ1-2, with D hard to call. This CDR3 has 13 amino acids. Germline values: CDR1 SEHNR, CDR2 FQNEAQ (reference sequence). V dropped 1 base and J dropped 6 bases, with 9 bases sitting between them. The chain's CDR3 is CASSLVSRDGYTF. The CDR3 DNA is TGTGCCAGCAGCTTAGTGTCCCGGGATGGCTACACCTTC.

V is TRBV30 and J is TRBJ2-1; a weak D match, TRBD2 (6 bases). This CDR3 is built from 14 residues. The ends were cut back, 3 bases at V and 8 bases at J, with 17 bases in the middle. Germline CDR1 GTSNPN, CDR2 SVGIG (reference sequence). Here the CDR3 reads CAWSITSSGDEQFF. DNA for the CDR3: TGTGCCTGGAGCATAACTAGTTCGGGGGATGAGCAGTTCTTC.

This clone occurred a few times. This sequence joins TRBV6-1 and TRBJ2-7; 11 bases are a match to TRBD1. This CDR3 has 15 residues. V lost 1 base and J lost 4; bases outside the gene matches: 3. Germline V gene sequence: CDR1 MNHNS, CDR2 SASEGT. CDR3 in DNA: TGTGCCAGCAGTGAAGTCGGGACAGGGGGGTACGAGCAGTACTTC. Translating it yields CASSEVGTGGYEQYF.

The DNA for the CDR3 is TGCGCCAGCAGCTTAGCGGCCGGCGTCAATGAGCAGTTCTTC. Translation gives CASSLAAGVNEQFF. The chain carries TRBV5-1 and TRBJ2-1; tentative D call: TRBD2 (5 bases). Per the germline V gene, CDR1 is SGHRS and CDR2 is YFSETQ. V lost 2 bases to trimming and J lost 6 bases, with 12 bases between them. The CDR3 extends over 14 amino acids. Based on the CDR3 plus reference TRBV5-1 and TRBJ2-1, the full variable domain is KAGVTQTPRYLIKTRGQQVTLSCSPISGHRSVSWYQQTPGQGLQFLFEYFSETQRNKGNFPGRFSGRQFSNSRSEMNVSTLELGDSALYLCASSLAAGVNEQFFGPGTRLTVL.

The chain carries TRBV10-2 and TRBJ2-7, with TRBD2 identical over 14 bases. Germline CDR1 reads WSHSY; CDR2 reads SAAADI. This CDR3 is 12 amino acids long. J gave up 7 bases and V 8 bases, and 1 base lay outside the gene matches. This CDR3 reads CASGLAGGEQYF. Here the CDR3 DNA reads TGCGCCAGCGGACTAGCGGGAGGTGAGCAGTACTTC.

The CDR3 DNA is TGTGCCAGCAGCAAACCTCCGGGACAGCTATACCACGAGCAGTACTTC. Translating it yields CASSKPPGQLYHEQYF. V and J are TRBV27 and TRBJ2-7; 7 nucleotides agree with TRBD1. Germline loops: CDR1 MNHEY, CDR2 SMNVEV (reference sequence). J was trimmed by 5 bases and V by 6 bases; bases with no gene match: 16. CDR3 size: 16 residues.

This rearrangement joins TRBV20-1 to TRBJ2-7, with a tentative D call TRBD1 (5 bases). Trimming left V 6 bases short and J 1 base short, with 7 bases between. Germline loops: CDR1 DFQATT, CDR2 SNEGSKA (reference sequence). The CDR3 runs 11 residues. CDR3 nucleotide sequence: TGCAGTGCCACAGGATCCTACGAGCAGTACTTC. Amino acids: CSATGSYEQYF.

This chain uses TRBV12-5 with TRBJ1-1; TRBD1 is a possible D gene (5 bases). The CDR3 length is 15 residues. Germline lookup yields CDR1 LGHNT and CDR2 FRNRAP. V was clipped by 1 base and J by 1 base, with 10 bases between them. CDR3 region: CASGLAQTGNTEAFF. DNA of the CDR3: TGTGCTAGTGGTTTGGCACAAACAGGGAACACTGAAGCTTTCTTT.

The chain uses TRBV6-5 and TRBJ2-5; D is perhaps TRBD1 (6 bases). V was clipped by 6 bases and J by 5 bases, with 10 bases between them. Germline values: CDR1 MNHEY, CDR2 SVGAGI. The CDR3 runs to 12 residues. The CDR3 is CASSRDRETQYF. In DNA, the CDR3 is TGTGCCAGCAGCCGCGACAGGGAGACCCAGTACTTC.

The gene calls are TRBV5-1 and TRBJ1-2; TRBD1 aligns across 9 bases. This CDR3 spans 17 amino acids. With 2 bases clipped from V and 0 bases from J, the junction kept 8 bases outside the gene matches. The germline V gene has CDR1 SGHRS and CDR2 YFSETQ. The CDR3 reads CASSLTWTGASNYGYTF. The CDR3 coding sequence is TGCGCCAGCAGCTTAACCTGGACAGGGGCCTCTAACTATGGCTACACCTTC.

This sequence joins TRBV6-1 and TRBJ2-7; 8 bases map to TRBD1. The CDR3 has 15 amino acids. With V trimmed by 4 bases and J by 6 bases, 11 bases remained unmatched. CDR1 MNHNS and CDR2 SASEGT come from the germline V gene. The CDR3 DNA sequence: TGTGCCAGCAGTGGGGGACGGGACAGGAGTGTCGAGCAGTACTTC. Translated, it gives CASSGGRDRSVEQYF.

This clone appeared a single time. The V and J genes are TRBV30 and TRBJ2-1; the match to TRBD2 covers 10 bases. Germline loops: CDR1 GTSNPN, CDR2 SVGIG (reference sequence). The CDR3 length is 16 residues. J gave up 9 bases and V 3 bases, and 14 bases lay outside the gene matches. As DNA, the CDR3 is TGTGCCTGGAGACCACTAGCGGGGACAAAACCAGGTGAGCAGTTCTTC. Translated: CAWRPLAGTKPGEQFF.

The chain couples TRBV6-1 to TRBJ2-7, with D possibly TRBD2 on 6 matching bases. Germline V gene lookup returns CDR1 MNHNS and CDR2 SASEGT. Trimming pared 10 bases from V and 0 bases from J, leaving 19 bases between. The CDR3 is 15 residues long. The CDR3 nucleotides read TGTGCCACCGGGCCGGAGACTAGGGCCTCCTACGAGCAGTACTTC. Protein sequence: CATGPETRASYEQYF.

The rearrangement uses TRBV7-2 and TRBJ2-7; D gene unclear. Germline V gene lookup returns CDR1 SGHTA and CDR2 FQGNSA. There are 13 residues in the CDR3. Between the trimmed V and J ends, which lost 1 base and 2 bases, there was a span of 6 bases. The CDR3 spells CASSLVLAYEQYF. The CDR3 coding sequence is TGTGCCAGCAGCTTAGTACTGGCCTACGAGCAGTACTTC.

The genes are TRBV13 and TRBJ2-7, with 15 bases matching TRBD2. Looked up from germline, CDR1 is PRHDT and CDR2 is FYEKMQ (reference sequence). CDR3 length: 20 amino acids. V shed 3 bases, J shed 2 bases, and the junction held 14 bases outside the gene matches. The CDR3 here is CASSFSTLLGTSGGPYEQYF. The CDR3 DNA follows: TGTGCCAGCAGCTTCAGCACACTCCTTGGGACTAGCGGGGGGCCCTACGAGCAGTACTTC.

V gene TRBV6-5 combines with J gene TRBJ2-7; TRBD1 is a possible D gene (6 bases). This CDR3 is built from 14 residues. Germline V gives CDR1 MNHEY, CDR2 SVGAGI. Trimming took off 4 bases at V and 3 bases at J, with 13 bases between the two ends. CDR3 in DNA: TGTGCCAGCAGTTTTCAGGGGCCGGACTACGAGCAGTACTTC. As protein: CASSFQGPDYEQYF.

CDR3 sequence: CSVSRTGYGYTF. The CDR3 DNA reads TGCAGCGTCTCAAGGACAGGATATGGCTACACCTTC. The V gene is TRBV29-1, the J gene TRBJ1-2; TRBD1 matches at 7 bases. The CDR3 sequence is 12 residues long. Germline CDR1 and CDR2: SQVTM and ANQGSEA. The V gene end was trimmed by 6 bases and the J gene end by 5 bases; junction bases not matched to a gene: 6. The full variable domain, completed using reference TRBV29-1 and TRBJ1-2, is SAVISQKPSRDICQRGTSLTIQCQVDSQVTMMFWYRQQPGQSLTLIATANQGSEATYESGFVIDKFPISRPNLTFSTLTVSNMSPEDSSIYLCSVSRTGYGYTFGSGTRLTVV.

The chain links TRBV4-2 to TRBJ1-2; perhaps TRBD1 as D (5 bases). This CDR3 has 16 residues. Trimming removed 0 bases from V and 4 bases from J, with 15 bases in between. Germline V gene lookup returns CDR1 LGHNA and CDR2 YNFKEQ. The CDR3 DNA reads as TGTGCCAGCAGCCAAGATACGGGGGTACGGGTCTATGGCTACACCTTC. As protein: CASSQDTGVRVYGYTF.

V usage is TRBV29-1 and J usage is TRBJ1-1, with 8 bases aligning to TRBD1. Per the germline V gene, CDR1 is SQVTM and CDR2 is ANQGSEA. The CDR3 covers 11 residues. V shed 6 bases, J shed 8 bases, and the junction held 5 bases outside the gene matches. CDR3 sequence: CSVVRTGEAFF. In DNA, the CDR3 is TGCAGCGTGGTTCGGACAGGGGAAGCTTTCTTT.

V gene TRBV7-9 combines with J gene TRBJ1-5; TRBD1 agrees at 7 bases. This CDR3 comprises 13 residues. The V segment lost 4 bases and the J segment 4 bases; nucleotides outside the gene matches: 1. Germline V gene data show CDR1 as SEHNR and CDR2 as FQNEAQ (reference sequence). In DNA form, the CDR3 reads TGTGCCAGCAGCTCGACAGGGAATCAGCCCCAGCATTTT. Translated, it gives CASSSTGNQPQHF.

The gene calls are TRBV7-6 and TRBJ2-7, with D tentatively TRBD1 (5 bases). Germline loops: CDR1 SGHVS, CDR2 FNYEAQ. The CDR3 runs to 14 residues. V lost 5 bases and J 5 bases, leaving 16 bases between the germline ends. The CDR3 loop reads CASSPAPRGHEQYF. The CDR3 region has the DNA TGTGCCAGCAGCCCGGCTCCTAGGGGCCACGAGCAGTACTTC. Together with reference TRBV7-6 and TRBJ2-7, the CDR3 gives the full variable domain: GAGVSQSPRYKVTKRGQDVALRCDPISGHVSLYWYRQALGQGPEFLTYFNYEAQQDKSGLPNDRFSAERPEGSISTLTIQRTEQRDSAMYRCASSPAPRGHEQYFGPGTRLTVT.

V usage is TRBV7-9 and J usage is TRBJ2-7; 7 bases line up with TRBD1. The V gene end was trimmed by 4 bases and the J gene end by 3 bases; junction bases not matched to a gene: 12. Germline CDR1 and CDR2: SEHNR and FQNEAQ (reference sequence). The length of the CDR3 is 16 residues. CDR3 loop: CASSWEQGPLIYEQYF. The CDR3 nucleotides are TGTGCCAGCAGCTGGGAACAGGGGCCCCTAATCTACGAGCAGTACTTC.